This is a list of T cell receptor beta chains from one sample in a study of Graves' ophthalmopathy and Graves' hyperthyroidism. From the multiplex PCR reads, TCRdb called clonotypes with MiXCR, one entry per CDR3 protein. The sample shows roughly 420,000 distinct CDR3 sequences, under 25% of them seen only once. The sequenced material came from peripheral blood. These TCRs come from a woman in her late teens or twenties with stable Graves' hyperthyroidism. CDR3s leave out the opening cysteine and the closing phenylalanine or tryptophan. A D gene is named only where the DNA matches it firmly. Size is omitted from some rows. Given values are once, few, many or a class for expanded clones.

V gene: TRBV7-2; clone size: many; D gene: .; CDR3 length: 14; CDR3 protein: ASSPMSGGWEETQY
V gene: TRBV5-1; clone size: .; D gene: .; CDR3 length: 13; CDR3 protein: ASSLVPRGLAGYT
V gene: TRBV5-1; clone size: many; D gene: TRBD1; CDR3 length: 13; CDR3 protein: ASSKRTGHQETQY
V gene: TRBV27; clone size: .; D gene: .; CDR3 length: 13; CDR3 protein: ASSLRGTRHETQY
V gene: TRBV5-1; clone size: many; D gene: .; CDR3 length: 11; CDR3 protein: ASSLGLATPQY
V gene: TRBV28; clone size: .; D gene: .; CDR3 length: 11; CDR3 protein: ASSPLSENTIY
V gene: TRBV19; clone size: .; D gene: .; CDR3 length: 12; CDR3 protein: ASRRGSSNQPQH
V gene: TRBV12-3/TRBV12-4; clone size: .; D gene: .; CDR3 length: 11; CDR3 protein: ASSFTPQGGFT
V gene: TRBV4-3; clone size: many; D gene: TRBD1; CDR3 length: 13; CDR3 protein: ASSQTGGNGYGYT
V gene: TRBV4-1; clone size: many; D gene: .; CDR3 length: 12; CDR3 protein: ASSRGADRHGYT
V gene: TRBV6-5; clone size: many; D gene: TRBD1; CDR3 length: 13; CDR3 protein: ASGPRDRDRNTIY
V gene: TRBV4-1; clone size: many; D gene: .; CDR3 length: 10; CDR3 protein: ASSLPEGIQY
V gene: TRBV7-6; clone size: many; D gene: TRBD2; CDR3 length: 15; CDR3 protein: ASSPETAGGPGETQY
V gene: TRBV6-5; clone size: many; D gene: .; CDR3 length: 12; CDR3 protein: ASSYGATESPLH
V gene: TRBV20-1; clone size: few; D gene: TRBD1; CDR3 length: 12; CDR3 protein: SAPGQGVNSPLH
V gene: TRBV20-1; clone size: many; D gene: .; CDR3 length: 13; CDR3 protein: SARDLRPGDTEAF
V gene: TRBV4-1; clone size: few; D gene: TRBD1; CDR3 length: 14; CDR3 protein: ASSQEWTGYMETQY
V gene: TRBV4-1; clone size: .; D gene: .; CDR3 length: 14; CDR3 protein: ASSQAKGQSYQPQH
V gene: TRBV7-3; clone size: many; D gene: .; CDR3 length: 16; CDR3 protein: ASSLTPWTAGGPAEQY
V gene: TRBV12-3/TRBV12-4; clone size: many; D gene: .; CDR3 length: 13; CDR3 protein: ASTPTGGGTYGYT
V gene: TRBV6-5; clone size: .; D gene: TRBD1; CDR3 length: 14; CDR3 protein: ASSWDPGQPETEAF
V gene: TRBV19; clone size: many; D gene: .; CDR3 length: 10; CDR3 protein: ASLGMGTEAF
V gene: TRBV2; clone size: many; D gene: TRBD2; CDR3 length: 14; CDR3 protein: ASSEGTSGYQETQY
V gene: TRBV12-3/TRBV12-4; clone size: .; D gene: .; CDR3 length: 10; CDR3 protein: ASSLRAQPQH
V gene: TRBV6-1; clone size: many; D gene: .; CDR3 length: 13; CDR3 protein: ASTPSGSDTDTQY
V gene: TRBV7-3; clone size: many; D gene: .; CDR3 length: 11; CDR3 protein: ASSFLGGNGYT
V gene: TRBV20-1; clone size: .; D gene: TRBD1; CDR3 length: 11; CDR3 protein: SAGTGGSYEQY
V gene: TRBV6-5; clone size: many; D gene: .; CDR3 length: 16; CDR3 protein: ASSYPPSWGGQQETQY
V gene: TRBV28; clone size: .; D gene: .; CDR3 length: 11; CDR3 protein: ASSSGEGQPQH
V gene: TRBV28; clone size: many; D gene: TRBD1; CDR3 length: 16; CDR3 protein: ASSLGLYPGTADYEQY
V gene: TRBV5-1; clone size: many; D gene: .; CDR3 length: 10; CDR3 protein: ASSLSWGEQY
V gene: TRBV19; clone size: many; D gene: .; CDR3 length: 10; CDR3 protein: ASGRGGPEAF
V gene: TRBV28; clone size: many; D gene: .; CDR3 length: 13; CDR3 protein: ASSRGGEGRQPQH
V gene: TRBV7-2; clone size: .; D gene: TRBD2; CDR3 length: 14; CDR3 protein: ASSSPRASGGATQY
V gene: TRBV28; clone size: many; D gene: TRBD1; CDR3 length: 12; CDR3 protein: ASSETGASYEQY
V gene: TRBV5-1; clone size: .; D gene: TRBD1; CDR3 length: 17; CDR3 protein: ASSSPGQGASLAKNIQY
V gene: TRBV6-4; clone size: many; D gene: TRBD1; CDR3 length: 13; CDR3 protein: ASSPLAGGHGELF
V gene: TRBV30; clone size: many; D gene: .; CDR3 length: 11; CDR3 protein: AWQGSGYSPLH
V gene: TRBV18; clone size: many; D gene: .; CDR3 length: 12; CDR3 protein: ASSPYHTQETQY
V gene: TRBV12-3/TRBV12-4; clone size: many; D gene: TRBD1; CDR3 length: 13; CDR3 protein: ASSLGTGVIYEQY
V gene: TRBV7-2; clone size: many; D gene: .; CDR3 length: 9; CDR3 protein: ASSWNRAQY
V gene: TRBV6-1; clone size: .; D gene: TRBD2; CDR3 length: 14; CDR3 protein: ASSEILAGGPREQY
V gene: TRBV5-1; clone size: many; D gene: .; CDR3 length: 15; CDR3 protein: ASSLGAHRRFTYEQY
V gene: TRBV6-5; clone size: few; D gene: TRBD1; CDR3 length: 12; CDR3 protein: ASSHGGTGAEQY